The 29 T cell receptor beta chains below all came from one sample that was sequenced in a study of T-cell memory formation after mild COVID-19. TCRdb independently ran MiXCR on the 5' RACE reads; one entry per CDR3 protein. The table shows around 340,000 distinct CDR3 sequences, with 12% to 15% occurring only once. The sequenced sample was PBMCs or a T cell subset sorted from them (not recorded which). All receptors come from a man aged 18 to 29 who had mild COVID-19 (a few samples of this study predate the infection). Cell type and time point are not known.

The V and J genes are TRBV2 and TRBJ1-1; D is perhaps TRBD1 (6 bases). CDR3 length: 13 amino acids. The germline CDR1 and CDR2 sequences are SNHLY and FYNNEI. The germline V and J ends were trimmed by 8 bases and 8 bases, with 18 bases remaining between them. CDR3 sequence reads: CASVDPQGSEAFF. The CDR3 nucleotides read TGTGCCAGCGTCGACCCGCAGGGGTCAGAAGCTTTCTTT.

This sequence joins TRBV5-1 and TRBJ1-2; TRBD1 might be the D (5 bases). The CDR3 contains 13 residues. Germline loops: CDR1 SGHRS, CDR2 YFSETQ. Trimming left V 0 bases short and J 11 bases short, with 14 bases between. CDR3 DNA: TGCGCCAGCAGCTTGGTAGGGGATTCGACGTACACCTTC. Protein: CASSLVGDSTYTF.

The chain recombines TRBV4-1 with TRBJ2-5; perhaps TRBD2 as D (6 bases). The length of the CDR3 is 15 residues. CDR1 MGHRA and CDR2 YSYEKL come from the germline V gene. The V and J ends lost 4 bases and 2 bases respectively, with 14 bases between them. CDR3 residues: CASSLGRREQETQYF. The CDR3 nucleotides are TGCGCCAGCAGCCTGGGACGGCGGGAACAAGAGACCCAGTACTTC.

This clonotype was found many times. The chain joins TRBV6-2 or TRBV6-3 to TRBJ1-1, with D uncertain. The CDR3 extends over 15 amino acids. CDR1 is MNHEY and CDR2 is SVGEGT in the germline V gene. Trimming took 8 bases from V and 1 from J, leaving 17 bases between them. The CDR3, as DNA: TGTGCCAGCGTTGAGCAGAGCTCATGGAACACTGAAGCTTTCTTT. This sequence encodes CASVEQSSWNTEAFF.

This clonotype was seen a few times. V usage is TRBV12-3 or TRBV12-4 and J usage is TRBJ2-5; 7 bases are shared with TRBD1. V dropped 4 bases and J dropped 3; count of bases not matched to a gene: 8. The CDR3 is 15 amino acids. The CDR3 DNA reads TGTGCCAGCAGTTCACGCCCTACAGGGGAAGAGACCCAGTACTTC. Its protein is CASSSRPTGEETQYF.

This clonotype was counted between two and nine times. The chain carries TRBV12-3 or TRBV12-4 and TRBJ2-7; D remains ambiguous. CDR3 length: 11 amino acids. Trimming removed 3 bases from V and 3 bases from J, with 3 bases in between. This chain's CDR3 is CASSFVYEQYF. CDR3 DNA sequence: TGTGCCAGCAGTTTTGTCTACGAGCAGTACTTC.

This clonotype was seen only a few times. This chain links TRBV7-9 with TRBJ1-1, with a possible D match to TRBD1 (5 bases). CDR1 and CDR2 (germline): SEHNR, FQNEAQ (reference sequence). Trimming removed 3 bases at V and 4 bases at J, with 12 bases between. This CDR3 is 14 amino acids long. The CDR3 protein is CASSLPRDGTEAFF. As DNA, the CDR3 is TGTGCCAGCAGCTTGCCCAGGGATGGCACTGAAGCTTTCTTT. Based on the CDR3 plus reference TRBV7-9 and TRBJ1-1, the full variable domain is DTGVSQNPRHKITKRGQNVTFRCDPISEHNRLYWYRQTLGQGPEFLTYFQNEAQLEKSRLLSDRFSAERPKGSFSTLEIQRTEQGDSAMYLCASSLPRDGTEAFFGQGTRLTVV.

This clonotype was seen a few times. This chain connects TRBV5-1 to TRBJ2-5; TRBD2 might be the D (5 bases). There are 14 residues in the CDR3. V lost 4 bases, J lost 5 bases, and 15 bases lay in between. Germline values: CDR1 SGHRS, CDR2 YFSETQ. Here the CDR3 reads CASSTVGRGETQYF. The CDR3 bases are TGCGCCAGCAGCACCGTCGGCCGCGGGGAGACCCAGTACTTC.

This clonotype was detected a few times. The V gene is TRBV11-2, the J gene TRBJ1-2, with a weak D call TRBD1 (5 bases). Per germline, CDR1 SGHAT and CDR2 FQNNGV. V lost 5 bases and J 4 bases, leaving 11 bases between the germline ends. This CDR3 contains 13 residues. The chain's CDR3 is CASSRDGSYGYTF. CDR3 DNA: TGTGCCAGCAGCCGGGACGGGAGCTATGGCTACACCTTC.

The genes are TRBV28 and TRBJ1-6; D is uncertain. V was clipped by 6 bases and J by 10 bases, with 16 bases between them. The CDR3 totals 14 residues. Germline CDR1 MDHEN, CDR2 SYDVKM. The CDR3 bases are TGTGCCAGCAGCCCTGGTGGTACAAGGTCACCCCTCCACTTT. Residues: CASSPGGTRSPLHF. Supplemented by reference TRBV28 and TRBJ1-6, the full variable domain reads DVKVTQSSRYLVKRTGEKVFLECVQDMDHENMFWYRQDPGLGLRLIYFSYDVKMKEKGDIPEGYSVSREKKERFSLILESASTNQTSMYLCASSPGGTRSPLHFGNGTRLTVT.

This clonotype was recorded a few times. The gene calls are TRBV6-5 and TRBJ1-2; a weak D match, TRBD1 (5 bases). The V end was cut by 0 bases, the J end by 2 bases, with 10 bases between. The germline V gene encodes CDR1 MNHEY and CDR2 SVGAGI. The CDR3 length is 15 residues. The CDR3 DNA reads as TGTGCCAGCAGTTACTCGTCCGGGGGAAACTATGGCTACACCTTC. It encodes CASSYSSGGNYGYTF.

Only a few counts were recorded for this clonotype. This sequence joins TRBV4-3 and TRBJ2-5, with D perhaps being TRBD1 or TRBD2 (5 bases each). The CDR3 sequence is 18 residues long. Deletions cut 0 bases from V and 4 bases from J, with 21 bases between. The germline gives CDR1 LGHNA, CDR2 YSLEER. As DNA, the CDR3 is TGCGCCAGCAGCCAAGAGCCTGTGGGGCGCAAGAGGGGAGAGACCCAGTACTTC. Translation: CASSQEPVGRKRGETQYF.

Details on this clonotype: This clone may be a read error of a much larger clone one base away. The genes are TRBV5-1 and TRBJ2-7; D is unclear. The CDR3 consists of 13 residues. Trimming pared 0 bases from V and 0 bases from J, leaving 4 bases between. Germline values: CDR1 SGHRS, CDR2 YFSETQ. CDR3 protein: CASSLDTSYEQYF. The CDR3 coding sequence is TGCGCCAGCAGCTTGGACACCTCCTACGAGCAGTACTTC.

This clonotype came up a few times. The chain combines TRBV20-1 with TRBJ1-2; D not certain. Trimming left V 3 bases short and J 7 bases short, with 9 bases between. The CDR3 spans 11 residues. Germline CDR1 DFQATT, CDR2 SNEGSKA (reference sequence). CDR3 sequence (DNA): TGCAGTGCTAGGGAGCTGCGTGGCTACACCTTC. Translating it yields CSARELRGYTF.

In this sample, this clonotype turned up a few times. This sequence joins TRBV7-2 and TRBJ2-5, with D tentatively TRBD2 (5 bases). The V end was cut by 1 base, the J end by 7 bases, with 13 bases between. Germline loops: CDR1 SGHTA, CDR2 FQGNSA. The length of the CDR3 is 14 residues. The CDR3 DNA sequence: TGTGCCAGCAGCTTAGGCTCCGCCGAGGGGACCCAGTACTTC. Its translation is CASSLGSAEGTQYF.

This clonotype came up a few times. The chain links TRBV5-1 to TRBJ1-4, with D perhaps TRBD1 (6 bases). The CDR3 extends over 14 amino acids. Germline V gene sequence: CDR1 SGHRS, CDR2 YFSETQ. V lost 0 bases to trimming and J lost 7 bases, with 10 bases between them. Here the CDR3 reads CASSLGGGAEKLFF. The CDR3 region has the DNA TGCGCCAGCAGCTTGGGAGGGGGTGCTGAAAAACTGTTTTTT.

This clonotype was counted many times. In nucleotides, the CDR3 is TGCAGCGGGACAGGGGATTATGGCTACACCTTC. It yields the protein CSGTGDYGYTF. The genes are TRBV29-1 and TRBJ1-2; 9 nucleotides match TRBD1. Germline CDR1 reads SQVTM; CDR2 reads ANQGSEA. V lost 7 bases and J lost 5; bases outside the gene matches: 2. This CDR3 is 11 amino acids long.

This clonotype was counted a few times. V and J are TRBV6-2 or TRBV6-3 and TRBJ2-7; 11 bases match TRBD1. The CDR3 runs to 16 residues. V dropped 4 bases and J dropped 1; count of bases not matched to a gene: 6. In germline, CDR1 is MNHEY, CDR2 SVGEGT. This CDR3 reads CASSWQGQGGSYEQYV. The CDR3 nucleotides read TGTGCCAGCAGTTGGCAGGGACAGGGGGGTTCCTACGAGCAGTACGTC.

This clonotype has a handful of counts. The rearrangement joins TRBV20-1 to TRBJ2-7; possibly TRBD1 or TRBD2 for D (5 bases each). From germline, CDR1 is DFQATT and CDR2 SNEGSKA (reference sequence). The CDR3 totals 14 residues. The V and J ends lost 6 bases and 1 base respectively, with 16 bases between them. Written as DNA, the CDR3 is TGCAGTGCCTCGGGGACCGCCACTTCCTACGAGCAGTACTTC. Translated: CSASGTATSYEQYF.

The sample holds a few counts of this clonotype. The rearrangement links TRBV4-1 to TRBJ2-1; TRBD1 aligns across 9 bases. V shed 3 bases and J 8 bases; nucleotides not matched to a gene: 5. CDR3 length: 14 residues. Germline-derived CDR1 and CDR2 are MGHRA and YSYEKL. CDR3 in amino acids: CASSHGTGSHEQFF. In DNA form, the CDR3 reads TGCGCCAGCAGCCACGGGACAGGGAGTCATGAGCAGTTCTTC.

The table lists this clonotype with a few counts. The chain combines TRBV4-3 with TRBJ2-3; 9 bases map to TRBD1. The CDR3 contains 17 residues. J lost 7 bases, V lost 0 bases, and 11 bases had no gene match. Germline assignment: CDR1 LGHNA and CDR2 YSLEER. CDR3 nucleotides: TGCGCCAGCAGCCAAGACAGCCGGGGACAGGGCTGGTATACGCAGTATTTT. Its protein is CASSQDSRGQGWYTQYF.

The chain has TRBV6-5 and TRBJ2-2, with no clear D. Deletions cut 0 bases from V and 2 bases from J, with 10 bases between. Germline assignment: CDR1 MNHEY and CDR2 SVGAGI. The CDR3 covers 16 residues. The DNA for the CDR3 is TGTGCCAGCAGTTACTCGATCCTAGTCAACACCGGGGAGCTGTTTTTT. It yields the protein CASSYSILVNTGELFF.

This clonotype was counted only a few times. The chain links TRBV7-2 to TRBJ2-5; TRBD2 matches 12 bases. Looked up from germline, CDR1 is SGHTA and CDR2 is FQGNSA. Germline trimming cut 3 bases from V and 5 bases from J; bases unmatched to any gene: 4. CDR3 size: 15 residues. CDR3 amino acids: CASSFPSGGAETQYF. CDR3 bases: TGTGCCAGCAGCTTTCCTAGCGGGGGGGCGGAGACCCAGTACTTC.

The gene calls are TRBV7-2 and TRBJ1-6, with a weak D call TRBD1 (6 bases). The CDR3 has 16 residues. Germline lookup yields CDR1 SGHTA and CDR2 FQGNSA. The V gene lost 0 bases and the J gene lost 9 bases, with 15 bases spanning the gap. In DNA, the CDR3 is TGTGCCAGCAGCTTAGCTTCCGGGGGCGCAGGTTCACCCCTCCACTTT. It encodes CASSLASGGAGSPLHF. Based on the CDR3 plus reference TRBV7-2 and TRBJ1-6, the full variable domain is GAGVSQSPSNKVTEKGKDVELRCDPISGHTALYWYRQSLGQGLEFLIYFQGNSAPDKSGLPSDRFSAERTGGSVSTLTIQRTQQEDSAVYLCASSLASGGAGSPLHFGNGTRLTVT.

The DNA for the CDR3 is TGTGCCAGCAGCCGTCAATACGGGGGGGGGCGTACCGGGGAGCTGTTTTTT. Its translation: CASSRQYGGGRTGELFF. The rearrangement uses TRBV7-2 and TRBJ2-2; TRBD2 agrees at 8 bases. Germline loops: CDR1 SGHTA, CDR2 FQGNSA. V shed 5 bases and J 5 bases; nucleotides not matched to a gene: 13. The CDR3 length is 17 residues.

This clonotype has more than one count but fewer than ten. The V and J genes are TRBV3-1 and TRBJ1-1; D uncertain. The V and J ends lost 4 bases and 3 bases respectively, with 6 bases between them. The V gene's germline CDR1 is LGHDT and CDR2 YNNKEL (reference sequence). The CDR3 covers 12 residues. The CDR3 spells CASSRRDTEAFF. CDR3 DNA sequence: TGTGCCAGCAGCCGGAGAGACACTGAAGCTTTCTTT.

This clonotype has only a few counts. The chain couples TRBV20-1 to TRBJ2-6; 8 nucleotides align to TRBD2. Germline lookup yields CDR1 DFQATT and CDR2 SNEGSKA (reference sequence). V shed 0 bases, J shed 5 bases, and the junction held 9 bases outside the gene matches. CDR3 length equals 17 residues. This CDR3 is CSARDNHGGAWANVLTF. CDR3 in DNA: TGCAGTGCTAGAGACAATCACGGGGGGGCCTGGGCCAACGTCCTGACTTTC.

This clonotype occurred a few times. V is TRBV6-2 or TRBV6-3 and J is TRBJ2-2; D remains unclear. CDR1 and CDR2 from the germline V gene are MNHEY and SVGEGT. V lost 0 bases, J lost 3 bases, and 8 bases lay in between. The CDR3 is 15 residues long. The CDR3 coding sequence is TGTGCCAGCAGTTACTCGGGGTCATACACCGGGGAGCTGTTTTTT. Its translation: CASSYSGSYTGELFF.

This clonotype was counted at least ten times. The chain combines TRBV28 with TRBJ1-1; unclear D gene. CDR3 size: 11 residues. Germline V lookup: CDR1 MDHEN, CDR2 SYDVKM. The V end lost 8 bases, the J end lost 1 base, and 5 bases lay between the germline ends. The CDR3 loop reads CASRWNTEAFF. DNA for the CDR3: TGTGCCAGCCGGTGGAACACTGAAGCTTTCTTT.